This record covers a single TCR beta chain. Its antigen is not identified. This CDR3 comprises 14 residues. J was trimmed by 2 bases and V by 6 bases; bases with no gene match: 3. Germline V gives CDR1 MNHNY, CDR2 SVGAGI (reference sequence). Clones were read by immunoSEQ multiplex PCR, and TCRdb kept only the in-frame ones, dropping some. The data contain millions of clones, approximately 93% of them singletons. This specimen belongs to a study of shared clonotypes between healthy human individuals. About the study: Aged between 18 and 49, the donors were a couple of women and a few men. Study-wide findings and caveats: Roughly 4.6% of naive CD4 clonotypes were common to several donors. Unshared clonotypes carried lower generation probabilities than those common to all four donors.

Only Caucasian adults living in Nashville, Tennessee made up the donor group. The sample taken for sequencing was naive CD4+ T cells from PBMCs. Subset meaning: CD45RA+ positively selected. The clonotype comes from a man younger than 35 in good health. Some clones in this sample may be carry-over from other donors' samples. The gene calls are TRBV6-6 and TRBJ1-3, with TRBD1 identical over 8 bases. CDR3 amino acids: CASSQDRAGNTIYF. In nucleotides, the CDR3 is TGTGCCAGCAGCCAGGACAGGGCTGGAAACACCATATATTTT.